This TCR beta chain was sequenced during a study of blood T cell repertoires in COVID-19. Background on the study: Sample material is recorded as cDNA or gDNA derived from T cells, B-cell-depleted T cells, or PBMCs.

The CDR3 has 16 residues. The study drew participants aged roughly 18 to 89 years from some 25 US areas. Assignments of participants to cohorts depended upon their own reported clinical history. How the authors handled the data: Amplification with reference gene primers provided the estimates of nucleated cell counts. TCRdb's copy holds only in-frame clones and misses some; the assay was immunoSEQ multiplex PCR. V, J and clone size are taken as reported in that table, and D and trimming were inferred from the DNA itself. Of about 400,000 clones listed, 88% were seen once; the top ten hold approximately 2.1%.

The sequence was obtained from a woman in her thirties or forties with acute COVID-19. The material sequenced was PBMCs or T cells enriched from blood (not recorded which). The rearrangement uses TRBV21-1 and TRBJ2-7; TRBD2 is the table's D call, not checked against the DNA. TRBV21-1 is a pseudogene locus. The CDR3 DNA reads TGTGCCAGCAGCAAACTTGATAGCGGGGGCTCCTACGAGCAGTACTTC. Translating gives CASSKLDSGGSYEQYF.